A single sample gave rise to the 7 T cell receptor beta chains below, sequenced in a study of T cells after yellow fever vaccination. TCRdb re-analysed the 5' RACE reads in MiXCR, keeping a single row per CDR3 protein. The table records approximately 260,000 distinct CDR3 sequences, 10% to 15% of them present only once. This material consisted of CD4+ T cells sorted from PBMCs, taken 45 days after the yellow fever booster vaccination. The receptors here all came from a man aged 25 to 45 who received the YFV17D yellow fever vaccine.

The sample holds a few counts of this clonotype. CDR3: CASSAGTGDSPLHF. DNA of the CDR3: TGTGCCAGCAGTGCCGGGACAGGGGATTCACCCCTCCACTTT. V gene TRBV12-3 or TRBV12-4 combines with J gene TRBJ1-6; 10 bases map to TRBD1. The J segment lost 8 bases and the V segment lost 5 bases, leaving 3 bases of the junction unmatched. The CDR3 consists of 14 residues.

The chain links TRBV7-2 to TRBJ2-3; D remains unclear. This CDR3 comprises 13 residues. V was trimmed by 4 bases and J by 4 bases, leaving 9 bases between them. Looked up from germline, CDR1 is SGHTA and CDR2 is FQGNSA. The CDR3 coding sequence is TGTGCCAGCAGCTCCGAATTGGCAGATACGCAGTATTTT. It specifies CASSSELADTQYF.

The chain recombines TRBV4-3 with TRBJ2-1; 9 positions agree with TRBD2. J was trimmed by 4 bases and V by 3 bases; bases with no gene match: 7. Germline values: CDR1 LGHNA, CDR2 YSLEER. The CDR3 is made up of 16 amino acids. CDR3 coding DNA: TGCGCCAGCAGCCAGGTAGCGGGAGCTTTTTACAATGAGCAGTTCTTC. It encodes CASSQVAGAFYNEQFF.

This clonotype was counted only a few times. The chain combines TRBV6-5 with TRBJ2-5, with D possibly being TRBD2 (6 bases). This CDR3 spans 15 amino acids. V lost 2 bases and J lost 4, with 14 bases in between. In germline, CDR1 is MNHEY, CDR2 SVGAGI. The CDR3 loop reads CASSYAGGARETQYF. The CDR3 DNA reads TGTGCCAGCAGTTACGCCGGAGGGGCCAGAGAGACCCAGTACTTC.

This clonotype was detected many times. The rearrangement links TRBV24-1 to TRBJ2-2; D perhaps matches TRBD2 (5 bases). Trimming removed 3 bases at V and 1 base at J, with 5 bases between. Germline CDR1 KGHDR, CDR2 SFDVKD. The CDR3 has 14 residues. The CDR3 DNA is TGTGCCACCAGTGATGCGGGGAACACCGGGGAGCTGTTTTTT. It codes for CATSDAGNTGELFF.

The rearrangement uses TRBV7-6 and TRBJ2-2, with 11 bases fitting TRBD2. This CDR3 is built from 18 residues. In germline, CDR1 is SGHVS, CDR2 FNYEAQ. V was pared by 3 bases and J by 0 bases, with 6 bases of the junction left unmatched. CDR3 loop: CASSFELAGVANTGELFF. The DNA for the CDR3 is TGTGCCAGCAGCTTCGAACTAGCGGGAGTCGCGAACACCGGGGAGCTGTTTTTT.

The chain recombines TRBV27 with TRBJ2-6; D tentatively reads TRBD1 or TRBD2 (5 bases each). The germline CDR1 and CDR2 sequences are MNHEY and SMNVEV (reference sequence). The CDR3 spans 18 residues. V was trimmed by 4 bases and J by 3 bases, leaving 19 bases between them. This CDR3 is CASSYRGTDVRGANVLTF. The DNA of the CDR3 is TGTGCCAGCAGTTATAGAGGGACGGACGTTCGTGGGGCCAACGTCCTGACTTTC.